What follows are 21 T cell receptor beta chains derived from one specimen sequenced in a study of shared clonotypes between healthy human individuals. The assay was immunoSEQ multiplex PCR, and TCRdb's table has in-frame clones only and misses some. The profile covers almost 700,000 clones, with 92% appearing a single time and approximately 22% taken by the ten largest. Naive CD8 cells comprised CD45RO-negative, CCR7-positively selected cells, excluding terminally differentiated effector memory CD45RA+ cells. The sample comprised naive CD8+ T cells sorted from blood. The receptors come from a man aged 25 to 40 in good health.

The chain carries TRBV7-2 and TRBJ2-7, with 7 bases that match TRBD2. Germline V gene data show CDR1 as SGHTA and CDR2 as FQGNSA. V dropped 5 bases and J dropped 3; count of bases not matched to a gene: 10. The CDR3 is 15 amino acids. As DNA, the CDR3 is TGTGCCAGCAGCCCCCGGAGTAGCGGGTTCTACGAGCAGTACTTC. Encoded protein: CASSPRSSGFYEQYF.

The gene calls are TRBV7-9 and TRBJ1-4; D uncertain. The V end was cut by 5 bases, the J end by 2 bases, with 12 bases between. The CDR3 is made up of 15 amino acids. The germline gives CDR1 SEHNR, CDR2 FQNEAQ (reference sequence). The CDR3 loop reads CASSPEEGTNEKLFF. CDR3 sequence (DNA): TGTGCCAGCAGCCCAGAAGAAGGGACTAATGAAAAACTGTTTTTT.

The gene calls are TRBV15 and TRBJ1-5, with D unclear. This CDR3 contains 16 residues. The V gene lost 1 base and the J gene lost 0 bases, with 10 bases spanning the gap. Germline CDR1 reads LNHNV; CDR2 reads YYDKDF (reference sequence). CDR3 region: CATSRVIRTSNQPQHF. As DNA, the CDR3 is TGTGCCACCAGCAGAGTGATTAGGACTAGCAATCAGCCCCAGCATTTT.

The rearrangement links TRBV29-1 to TRBJ2-7; the D is unclear. The germline gives CDR1 SQVTM, CDR2 ANQGSEA. The length of the CDR3 is 13 residues. Trimming pared 5 bases from V and 2 bases from J, leaving 13 bases between. CDR3 sequence (DNA): TGCAGCGTTATACCTACAGCTACCTACGAGCAGTACTTC. Protein product: CSVIPTATYEQYF.

The DNA for the CDR3 is TGTGCCAGCAGCTGGCCCGGACATGGCCTTTACGAGCAGTACTTC. This encodes CASSWPGHGLYEQYF. The rearrangement joins TRBV5-6 to TRBJ2-7; D may be TRBD1 (5 bases). Trimming left V 3 bases short and J 4 bases short, with 17 bases between. CDR1 and CDR2 (germline): SGHDT, YYEEEE. This CDR3 region has 15 residues.

The rearrangement joins TRBV7-3 to TRBJ2-3; TRBD1 is a possible D gene (6 bases). Germline loops: CDR1 SGHTA, CDR2 FQGTGA. Trimming pared 2 bases from V and 0 bases from J, leaving 24 bases between. The CDR3 contains 20 residues. In DNA, the CDR3 is TGTGCCAGCAGCTTATTCTGGACAGCGATCCTCTTACTCAGCACAGATACGCAGTATTTT. This gives the protein CASSLFWTAILLLSTDTQYF.

This clone has at least ten counts. Within the sample, other DNA sequences also encode this same CDR3. The V call is TRBV28, the J call TRBJ1-2; D call uncertain. Trimming left V 3 bases short and J 1 base short, with 0 bases between. Germline assignment: CDR1 MDHEN and CDR2 SYDVKM. The CDR3 sequence is 11 residues long. CDR3 in amino acids: CASSFNYGYTF. Written as DNA, the CDR3 is TGTGCCAGCAGTTTTAACTATGGCTACACCTTC.

The chain joins TRBV5-1 to TRBJ2-7; 7 bases fit TRBD2. The germline gives CDR1 SGHRS, CDR2 YFSETQ. Trimming cost V 0 bases and J 9 bases; bases outside gene matches: 9. CDR3 length: 14 residues. This chain's CDR3 is CASSLVSGTNAQYF. In nucleotides, the CDR3 is TGCGCCAGCAGCTTGGTTTCCGGGACTAACGCGCAGTACTTC.

This rearrangement joins TRBV11-2 to TRBJ2-5; 7 positions match TRBD1. This CDR3 region has 14 residues. Trimming cost V 2 bases and J 2 bases; bases outside gene matches: 2. CDR1 is SGHAT, CDR2 FQNNGV, per germline. The DNA of the CDR3 is TGTGCCAGCAGCTTAAGGGGGCTGCAAGAGACCCAGTACTTC. Its protein product is CASSLRGLQETQYF.

The CDR3 coding sequence is TGTGCCAGCAGCAAGAGGGGGACAGGACGCTACGAGCAGTACTTC. The encoded protein is CASSKRGTGRYEQYF. This chain uses TRBV7-9 with TRBJ2-7; 8 bases map to TRBD1. The CDR3 extends over 15 amino acids. Germline V CDR1 and CDR2: SEHNR, FQNEAQ (reference sequence). The junction had 9 bases not matched to a gene; V was cut back by 5 bases and J by 3 bases.

This chain links TRBV19 with TRBJ1-1; D possibly corresponds to TRBD1 (5 bases). The length of the CDR3 is 15 residues. Per germline, CDR1 LNHDA and CDR2 SQIVND (reference sequence). V lost 7 bases, J lost 0 bases, and 15 bases lay in between. The CDR3 coding sequence is TGTGCCAGTACCCCGATCCGGGGGATGAACACTGAAGCTTTCTTT. It yields the protein CASTPIRGMNTEAFF.

The chain joins TRBV4-1 to TRBJ2-7, with 12 bases aligning to TRBD2. Per germline, CDR1 MGHRA and CDR2 YSYEKL. The CDR3 has 17 amino acids. V was pared by 1 base and J by 2 bases, with 6 bases of the junction left unmatched. CDR3 sequence (DNA): TGCGCCAGCAGCCAAGTGGCTAGCGGGAGGGCCACCTACGAGCAGTACTTC. Its translation: CASSQVASGRATYEQYF.

The chain uses TRBV28 and TRBJ2-1, with D possibly being TRBD1 or TRBD2 (5 bases each). The V gene's germline CDR1 is MDHEN and CDR2 SYDVKM. V was pared by 6 bases and J by 8 bases, with 20 bases between. The CDR3 runs to 15 residues. The CDR3 nucleotides are TGTGCCAGCAGGGAACTCGGGACGACTGGTGATGAGCAGTTCTTC. Its protein is CASRELGTTGDEQFF.

The gene calls are TRBV7-9 and TRBJ2-1, with 13 nucleotides matching TRBD2. From germline, CDR1 is SEHNR and CDR2 FQNEAQ (reference sequence). V lost 3 bases, J lost 2 bases, and 7 bases stayed unmatched. CDR3 length equals 18 residues. CDR3 DNA sequence: TGTGCCAGCAGCTTTACTAGCGGGAGGGCCACGACCTACAATGAGCAGTTCTTC. It is translated as CASSFTSGRATTYNEQFF. The full variable domain, with the rest looked up from reference TRBV7-9 and TRBJ2-1, is DTGVSQNPRHKITKRGQNVTFRCDPISEHNRLYWYRQTLGQGPEFLTYFQNEAQLEKSRLLSDRFSAERPKGSFSTLEIQRTEQGDSAMYLCASSFTSGRATTYNEQFFGPGTRLTVL.

This clone has just one count. The V gene is TRBV9, the J gene TRBJ2-2; D is unresolved. Germline loops: CDR1 SGDLS, CDR2 YYNGEE. V lost 4 bases and J lost 4, with 14 bases in between. The CDR3 is 15 amino acids. The CDR3 nucleotides read TGTGCCAGCAGCCCACGAACCGCCAGCACCGGGGAGCTGTTTTTT. Translation gives CASSPRTASTGELFF.

Details on this clone: Other DNA sequences in the sample encode the same CDR3. This sequence joins TRBV13 and TRBJ1-5, with D perhaps matching TRBD1 (6 bases). The CDR3 loop spans 14 amino acids. Per germline, CDR1 PRHDT and CDR2 FYEKMQ (reference sequence). Trimming removed 5 bases from V and 1 base from J, with 9 bases in between. This CDR3 is CASSLQGSNQPQHF. As DNA, the CDR3 is TGTGCCAGCAGCCTACAGGGAAGCAATCAGCCCCAGCATTTT.

V and J are TRBV11-1 and TRBJ2-7, with D possibly being TRBD2 (6 bases). Germline loops: CDR1 SGHAT, CDR2 FQDESV (reference sequence). Trimming took 1 base from V and 3 from J, leaving 10 bases between them. This CDR3 has 14 residues. The CDR3 loop is CASSLGGAGYEQYF. In DNA, the CDR3 is TGTGCCAGCAGCTTAGGCGGGGCGGGCTACGAGCAGTACTTC.

J is TRBJ2-7 and V is TRBV18, with D hard to call. Germline V CDR1 and CDR2: KGHSH, LQKENI. V dropped 4 bases and J dropped 6 bases, with 7 bases sitting between them. CDR3 length: 11 amino acids. The CDR3 sequence is CASSQDVEQYF. The CDR3 coding sequence is TGTGCCAGCTCACAGGACGTCGAGCAGTACTTC.

The chain is built from TRBV27 and TRBJ1-1; weak D call: TRBD1 (5 bases). With 0 bases removed from V and 5 bases from J, the gap between germline ends came to 16 bases. Germline CDR1 and CDR2: MNHEY and SMNVEV (reference sequence). The CDR3 is 16 residues long. CDR3 residues: CASSLSGTGRWTEAFF. CDR3 sequence (DNA): TGTGCCAGCAGTTTATCCGGGACTGGGAGGTGGACTGAAGCTTTCTTT.

J is TRBJ2-2 and V is TRBV9; D remains ambiguous. V was shortened by 3 bases and J by 2 bases, with 8 bases between the two germline ends. The CDR3 has 14 residues. CDR1 is SGDLS and CDR2 is YYNGEE in the germline V gene. The CDR3 DNA sequence: TGTGCCAGCAGCGCGCCGACAAACACCGGGGAGCTGTTTTTT. Translated, it gives CASSAPTNTGELFF.

The chain links TRBV6-6 to TRBJ2-7; maybe TRBD2 (6 bases). The CDR3 loop spans 15 amino acids. Trimming left V 7 bases short and J 4 bases short, with 20 bases between. Germline-derived CDR1 and CDR2 are MNHNY and SVGAGI (reference sequence). CDR3: CASTTPREKGYEQYF. The CDR3 bases are TGTGCCAGCACCACCCCTCGGGAGAAGGGATACGAGCAGTACTTC.